The entry below describes one T cell receptor beta chain. This sample's treatment: randomized to nivolumab then ipilimumab (arm A) or the reverse (arm B). No patient had prior DNA-damaging chemotherapy. From thawed PBMCs, live CD3+CD8+ cells negative for CD19 and CD56 were sorted. The V end lost 1 base, the J end lost 4 bases, and 23 bases lay between the germline ends. The CDR3 runs to 19 residues. Germline V gene data show CDR1 as MGHRA and CDR2 as YSYEKL. The sample is drawn from a study of sequential checkpoint blockade in melanoma. About the research overall: Patients were randomized 1:1 to nivolumab-then-ipilimumab or ipilimumab-then-nivolumab first-line. After both sequences, patients received maintenance nivolumab.

Measured with immunoSEQ multiplex PCR; TCRdb has only the in-frame clones, and not every one. The table lists fewer than 40,000 clones, approximately 90% of them singletons, with about an eighth in the top ten. Sequenced here: CD8+ T cells sorted from blood (inferred from file names), sampled from a patient given nivolumab and ipilimumab in sequence. The chain combines TRBV4-1 with TRBJ1-5, with D possibly TRBD1 on 6 matching bases. The TCR was taken from a human donor with melanoma. The CDR3 nucleotides read TGCGCCAGCAGCCAAGGTCGCCTAAGACAGGCTTTTAGTAATCAGCCCCAGCATTTT. Amino acids: CASSQGRLRQAFSNQPQHF.